In this sample, the clone carrying this TCR beta chain turned up a few times. Sequencing used immunoSEQ multiplex PCR; TCRdb keeps in-frame clones, though not all of them. The table includes 110,000 to 150,000 clones, roughly 80% detected once. These data are taken from a study of blood T cell repertoires in COVID-19. Looking at the study overall: Specimens from acute and convalescent COVID-19 originated in the United States, Italy and Spain.

The CDR3 extends over 13 amino acids. The V and J ends lost 5 bases and 8 bases respectively, with 15 bases between them. Germline V gene lookup returns CDR1 SEHNR and CDR2 FQNEAQ (reference sequence). The sample was PBMCs or T cells enriched from blood (not recorded which). This clonotype originated in a man aged 50-60 years who had recovered from COVID-19. The gene calls are TRBV7-9 and TRBJ1-1; a weak D match, TRBD1 (6 bases). CDR3: CASSQGLSGEAFF. The CDR3 bases are TGTGCCAGCAGCCAGGGGTTATCGGGCGAAGCTTTCTTT.